This TCR beta chain is drawn from a study of blood T cell repertoires in COVID-19 (dated by TCRdb to 2020 to 2022). At the level of the whole study: Collaborator samples came from the United States, Italy and Spain and covered acute and convalescent phases of COVID-19. The material from the prospective study consisted of cDNA or gDNA derived from T cells, B-cell-depleted T cells, or PBMCs. Deeply sampled blood TCRbeta repertoires from subjects exposed to, actively infected with, or recovered from COVID-19 were included in the dataset. The repertoires were made available in a free public database intended to serve as a resource for research on the immune response to SARS-CoV-2. Samples came from the ongoing ImmuneRACE study (first 160 participants) plus 1,254 subjects from 6 global collaborators. Sample metadata almost always included a de-identified subject ID, COVID-19 status, age in years and sex. Where HLA class I and class II types were available, the types were taken from metadata supplied by the sample provider, not from assay-based typing.

One collaborating source in Seattle enrolled patients during active infection and followed them longitudinally through the course of disease. The collaborating institutions used their own protocols to collect whole blood in K2EDTA tubes. Collaborator samples were shipped for TCRbeta analysis as frozen whole blood, isolated PBMCs, or DNA extracted from either sample type. The CDR3 holds 12 amino acids from the cysteine to the phenylalanine. This entry keeps only the CDR3 DNA: 36 bases, framed from base 1. Trimming takes 5 bases off V and 10 bases off J; junction bases not matched to a gene: 5. The germline V gene (reference sequence) yields PRHDT for CDR1 and FYEKMQ for CDR2. TCRbeta CDR3 regions were amplified from genomic DNA by means of the immunoSEQ Assay, a bias-controlled multiplex PCR. On the study's bioinformatics: The number of nucleated cells in each sample was estimated from the amplification of reference gene primers within the assay. To quantify the absolute abundance of each unique TCRbeta CDR3 rearrangement, sequence reads were collapsed and filtered. For each sample, productive Simpson clonality was calculated as the square root of Simpson's diversity index across productive rearrangements. TCRdb provides this immuneACCESS table in a form limited to in-frame rearrangements. Some clones are lacking; in checked studies, under half of them reflect an unresolved V gene, and why the rest are absent is not known. The V and J calls and clone size come from that table; D and trimming were worked out from the DNA. The sample data list roughly 210,000 clones, and around four fifths of these were observed just once. The top ten hold roughly a tenth of the sample.

The study at large found these results: How much clinical and demographic metadata was included differed by source and by participant, and the metadata was provided uncurated.

Comments on this clone: Its specific antigen is unknown. Per-base quality was not reported, and no clone a single base away is much larger than it.

Sequencing was performed on peripheral blood. The TCR sequence derives from a woman older than 75 with COVID-19, enrolled during active disease. The rearranged chain carries TRBV13 and TRBJ1-1; the central 9 bases match TRBD1. The DNA is as follows: TGTGCCAGCAGCCTACAGGGGGCAGGAGCTTTCTTT. It specifies CASSLQGAGAFF.